This T cell receptor beta chain was retrieved from a study of blood T cell repertoires in COVID-19. The wider study: Acute and convalescent COVID-19 specimens originated in the United States, Italy and Spain. PBMCs, B-cell-depleted T cells, or T cells provided the cDNA or gDNA that made up the material.

CDR1 SNHLY and CDR2 FYNNEI come from the germline V gene. There are 14 residues in the CDR3. Trimming cost V 7 bases and J 2 bases, with 9 bases left between them. Original handling: Amplification with reference gene primers provided the estimates of nucleated cell counts. TCRdb keeps only in-frame clones here, not all; method: immunoSEQ multiplex PCR. Clone size and the V and J calls come from that table; the DNA yielded D and trimming. Counted here are nearly 15,000 clones, 75% occurring once; the ten biggest clones make up around 13%. The sequenced sample consisted of peripheral blood. The TCR was taken from a man aged 60 to 69 with acute or convalescent COVID-19. The chain combines TRBV2 with TRBJ2-6; the D gene is possibly TRBD1 (6 bases). The CDR3 DNA follows: TGTGCCAGCACCAGGGGAGCTGGGGCCAACGTCCTGACTTTC. Encoded protein: CASTRGAGANVLTF.